The next 25 T cell receptor beta chains were all read from a single sample in a study of blood T cells in healthy people across ages (dated by TCRdb to between 2014 and 2017). The library was made by 5' RACE. The data were produced on an Illumina HiSeq 2500. A second roughly 7 to 12 cycle PCR used a sample-barcoded 5' primer and a J-beta primer mix. TCRdb passed the public sequencing reads through fastp at Q25 and MiXCR, retaining productive beta sequences. Each CDR3 protein gets just one entry, which takes the most common genes and DNA from the rows behind it. The sample yields some 1.4 million distinct CDR3 sequences; 40% to 50% were counted once. Roughly 7.9% of the sample is held by the ten biggest clonotypes. The sample consisted of blood. The receptor set was obtained from a woman in her late teens or twenties in good health.

J is TRBJ2-5 and V is TRBV6-1; no clear D. Germline CDR1 reads MNHNS; CDR2 reads SASEGT. V lost 1 base and J lost 7, with 10 bases in between. The CDR3 totals 13 residues. CDR3 in amino acids: CASSEDTGGTQYF. The DNA for the CDR3 is TGTGCCAGCAGTGAAGACACCGGTGGGACCCAGTACTTC.

This clonotype occurred a few times. The rearrangement uses TRBV9 and TRBJ2-3; a weak D match, TRBD2 (5 bases). The CDR3 has 18 amino acids. Trimming took off 2 bases at V and 1 base at J, with 20 bases between the two ends. Germline V gene sequence: CDR1 SGDLS, CDR2 YYNGEE. Written as DNA, the CDR3 is TGTGCCAGCAGCGTCCCTACGTGGCGAGCGGACGGCACAGATACGCAGTATTTT. Translated: CASSVPTWRADGTDTQYF. The full variable domain, completed using reference TRBV9 and TRBJ2-3, is DSGVTQTPKHLITATGQRVTLRCSPRSGDLSVYWYQQSLDQGLQFLIQYYNGEERAKGNILERFSAQQFPDLHSELNLSSLELGDSALYFCASSVPTWRADGTDTQYFGPGTRLTVL.

The chain carries TRBV5-1 and TRBJ2-5; 7 positions agree with TRBD1. The CDR3 totals 14 residues. Germline V gene sequence: CDR1 SGHRS, CDR2 YFSETQ. V gave up 0 bases and J gave up 4 bases; unmatched junction bases: 3. CDR3 DNA: TGCGCCAGCAGCTTGGGGGACAGCGGAGAGACCCAGTACTTC. This encodes CASSLGDSGETQYF.

The V gene is TRBV7-8, the J gene TRBJ1-1, with no clear D. The CDR3 sequence is 15 residues long. In germline, CDR1 is SGHVS, CDR2 FQNEAQ. Between the trimmed V and J ends, which lost 4 bases and 0 bases, there was a span of 12 bases. The CDR3 reads CASSSLAAMNTEAFF. CDR3 sequence (DNA): TGTGCCAGCAGCTCCCTGGCCGCAATGAACACTGAAGCTTTCTTT.

This clonotype was counted a few times. A much larger clone is a single base away; this may be a read error. The chain couples TRBV20-1 to TRBJ2-1; the D is unclear. The end of the DNA aligns better with TRBJ2-7, so the J call may be wrong. This CDR3 is built from 11 residues. Germline V gene data show CDR1 as DFQATT and CDR2 as SNEGSKA (reference sequence). The DNA of the CDR3 is TGCAGTGCTAGGGGATACAATGAGCAGTACTTC. Encoded protein: CSARGYNEQYF.

The chain combines TRBV7-8 with TRBJ2-7; 11 bases fit TRBD2. The CDR3 spans 16 residues. The V gene end was trimmed by 5 bases and the J gene end by 7 bases; junction bases not matched to a gene: 13. Germline assignment: CDR1 SGHVS and CDR2 FQNEAQ. CDR3 residues: CASSGASGRTDNEQYF. CDR3 sequence (DNA): TGTGCCAGCAGCGGGGCTAGCGGGAGGACCGACAATGAGCAGTACTTC.

The chain couples TRBV3-1 to TRBJ2-3, with 7 bases lining up with TRBD2. This CDR3 region has 14 residues. The V gene end was trimmed by 2 bases and the J gene end by 1 base; junction bases not matched to a gene: 0. Germline assignment: CDR1 LGHDT and CDR2 YNNKEL (reference sequence). The CDR3 spells CASSQRGGTDTQYF. CDR3 in DNA: TGTGCCAGCAGCCAACGGGGGGGCACAGATACGCAGTATTTT.

The chain combines TRBV7-9 with TRBJ2-1, with D tentatively TRBD1 (6 bases). V was cut by 4 bases and J by 7 bases, with 11 bases left in between. The V gene's germline CDR1 is SEHNR and CDR2 FQNEAQ (reference sequence). The CDR3 consists of 13 residues. The CDR3 nucleotides read TGTGCCAGCAGCTCAGGGGTGTTTAATGAGCAGTTCTTC. This encodes CASSSGVFNEQFF.

The V and J genes are TRBV7-3 and TRBJ2-3; D ambiguous. From germline, CDR1 is SGHTA and CDR2 FQGTGA. The germline V and J ends were trimmed by 4 bases and 2 bases, with 22 bases remaining between them. CDR3 length: 18 amino acids. The DNA of the CDR3 is TGTGCCAGCAGCTCCCCTTGGGCCACCCGCCGCGACACAGATACGCAGTATTTT. This sequence encodes CASSSPWATRRDTDTQYF.

There are a few counts of this clonotype. The chain joins TRBV20-1 to TRBJ2-3; TRBD1 matches 7 bases. This CDR3 spans 13 amino acids. Germline V lookup: CDR1 DFQATT, CDR2 SNEGSKA (reference sequence). The V and J ends lost 6 bases and 6 bases, in that order; junction bases with no gene match: 9. In DNA, the CDR3 is TGCAGTGCAAAGTTAGGGGGCAAGGATACGCAGTATTTT. Protein sequence: CSAKLGGKDTQYF.

This clonotype was seen a handful of times. This chain uses TRBV5-1 with TRBJ2-1; 12 bases map to TRBD2. The CDR3 covers 17 residues. CDR1 is SGHRS and CDR2 is YFSETQ in the germline V gene. Trimming at V came to 2 bases and at J to 4 bases, leaving 7 bases not matched to a gene. The CDR3 here is CASSLGLAGSGYNEQFF. CDR3 in DNA: TGCGCCAGCAGCTTAGGACTAGCGGGATCGGGGTACAATGAGCAGTTCTTC.

Note on this clonotype: One junction end disagrees with the germline gene, perhaps due to a read error. The CDR3 DNA sequence: TGCGCCTGGAGTGAACCGTGGAGGGGGGCGTACGAGCAGTACTTC. Protein sequence: CAWSEPWRGAYEQYF. The chain uses TRBV30 and TRBJ2-7, with D perhaps matching TRBD1 or TRBD2 (6 bases each). Germline assignment: CDR1 GTSNPN and CDR2 SVGIG (reference sequence). CDR3 length: 15 residues.

This clonotype was seen a handful of times. V and J are TRBV7-6 and TRBJ2-7; tentatively, D is TRBD2 (6 bases). CDR3 length: 15 residues. The V end lost 5 bases, the J end lost 0 bases, and 14 bases lay between the germline ends. Germline CDR1 is SGHVS and CDR2 is FNYEAQ. The CDR3: CASSAQGLSSYEQYF. As DNA, the CDR3 is TGTGCCAGCAGCGCCCAGGGACTGAGCTCCTACGAGCAGTACTTC.

In this sample, this clonotype turned up many times. The chain is built from TRBV13 and TRBJ2-1; 7 nucleotides match TRBD1. CDR1 and CDR2 from the germline V gene are PRHDT and FYEKMQ (reference sequence). J was trimmed by 5 bases and V by 5 bases; bases with no gene match: 3. The length of the CDR3 is 13 residues. The CDR3 spells CASSGTDNNEQFF. The DNA for the CDR3 is TGTGCCAGCAGCGGGACAGACAACAATGAGCAGTTCTTC.

The V and J genes are TRBV11-2 and TRBJ2-3, with TRBD2 as a possible D gene (5 bases). Trimming stripped 2 bases from V and 5 bases from J, with 11 bases between. The CDR3 has 14 residues. CDR1 and CDR2 (germline): SGHAT, FQNNGV. The CDR3 region is CASSLQRPGDTQYF. As DNA, the CDR3 is TGTGCCAGCAGCTTACAGCGGCCGGGAGATACGCAGTATTTT.

This clonotype was picked up a small number of times. The chain uses TRBV29-1 and TRBJ2-1, with D hard to call. CDR1 is SQVTM, CDR2 ANQGSEA, per germline. Trimming took 1 base from V and 1 from J, leaving 11 bases between them. The CDR3 totals 15 residues. The CDR3 is CSVEGPGVSYNEQFF. The CDR3 coding sequence is TGCAGCGTTGAAGGTCCAGGAGTTTCCTACAATGAGCAGTTCTTC.

In its sample, this clonotype was seen once. The junction departs from the called germline gene at one end, perhaps through a read error. The chain has TRBV25-1 and TRBJ1-2; tentatively, D is TRBD1 (5 bases). From germline, CDR1 is MGHDK and CDR2 SYGVNS. The CDR3 sequence is 15 residues long. CDR3 DNA sequence: TGTGCCTGCAGTGAATCCTCCCGGGGTGGGGGTGGCTACACCTTC. Protein: CACSESSRGGGGYTF.

This rearrangement joins TRBV6-6 to TRBJ2-1; 8 bases line up with TRBD1. Germline V gene sequence: CDR1 MNHNY, CDR2 SVGAGI (reference sequence). Unmatched junction bases numbered 13, after V lost 6 bases and J lost 6 bases. The CDR3 consists of 16 residues. The CDR3 bases are TGTGCCAGCAGCAGCGGACAGGGCGGCGGCGTCAATGAGCAGTTCTTC. Its translation: CASSSGQGGGVNEQFF.

V gene TRBV20-1 combines with J gene TRBJ1-2; 7 bases are shared with TRBD1. V shed 3 bases, J shed 6 bases, and the junction held 7 bases outside the gene matches. Germline-derived CDR1 and CDR2 are DFQATT and SNEGSKA (reference sequence). This CDR3 region has 13 residues. CDR3 in amino acids: CSARAKGGNGYTF. The CDR3 DNA is TGCAGTGCTAGGGCGAAAGGGGGCAATGGCTACACCTTC.

The chain employs TRBV10-2 and TRBJ1-2; 8 nucleotides line up with TRBD1. V lost 0 bases and J lost 5; bases outside the gene matches: 5. The CDR3 totals 15 residues. Per germline, CDR1 WSHSY and CDR2 SAAADI. The CDR3 nucleotides are TGCGCCAGCAGTGAGTCGAAGACAGGGGATTATGGCTACACCTTC. This codes for CASSESKTGDYGYTF.

The V call is TRBV13, the J call TRBJ2-1; 7 bases fit TRBD1. CDR3 size: 16 residues. Trimming removed 5 bases from V and 4 bases from J; junction bases left unmatched: 11. The V gene's germline CDR1 is PRHDT and CDR2 FYEKMQ (reference sequence). The CDR3 region has the DNA TGTGCCAGCAGCCGATTCACAGGGGACCTTTACAATGAGCAGTTCTTC. This sequence encodes CASSRFTGDLYNEQFF.

The sample holds a few counts of this clonotype. The chain employs TRBV20-1 and TRBJ1-1; D not resolved. The CDR3 is 14 amino acids. Trimming cost V 1 base and J 1 base, with 10 bases left between them. Germline V gene data show CDR1 as DFQATT and CDR2 as SNEGSKA (reference sequence). CDR3 protein: CSARGSATNTEAFF. DNA for the CDR3: TGCAGTGCTAGAGGCTCGGCGACGAACACTGAAGCTTTCTTT.

The genes are TRBV3-1 and TRBJ1-1, with 9 nucleotides matching TRBD1. V gave up 5 bases and J gave up 1 base; unmatched junction bases: 5. CDR1 is LGHDT, CDR2 YNNKEL, per germline (reference sequence). The CDR3 loop spans 15 amino acids. CDR3 bases: TGTGCCAGCAGCAATGGACAGGGGCCGAACACTGAAGCTTTCTTT. It yields the protein CASSNGQGPNTEAFF. Using reference TRBV3-1 and TRBJ1-1 for the parts outside the CDR3, the full variable domain is DTAVSQTPKYLVTQMGNDKSIKCEQNLGHDTMYWYKQDSKKFLKIMFSYNNKELIINETVPNRFSPKSPDKAHLNLHINSLELGDSAVYFCASSNGQGPNTEAFFGQGTRLTVV.

This clonotype was counted a few times. This rearrangement joins TRBV29-1 to TRBJ2-1; the D is unclear. Germline V lookup: CDR1 SQVTM, CDR2 ANQGSEA. The CDR3 length is 13 residues. V lost 7 bases and J 3 bases, leaving 13 bases between the germline ends. The DNA for the CDR3 is TGCAGCGGAACCGACTCGGACTACAATGAGCAGTTCTTC. This translates into CSGTDSDYNEQFF.

This chain uses TRBV24-1 with TRBJ2-2, with 8 nucleotides matching TRBD1. Trimming cost V 11 bases and J 0 bases; bases outside gene matches: 4. CDR1 is KGHDR, CDR2 SFDVKD, per germline. The CDR3 contains 14 residues. DNA of the CDR3: TGTGCCAGCTACAGGGGGTCGAACACCGGGGAGCTGTTTTTT. This sequence encodes CASYRGSNTGELFF.